This T cell receptor beta chain was documented in a study of blood T cell repertoires in COVID-19. As for the study in general: Researchers got acute and convalescent COVID-19 samples from the United States, Italy and Spain. T cells, B-cell-depleted T cells, or PBMCs provided the cDNA or gDNA that served as material.

Trimming stripped 7 bases from V and 4 bases from J, with 11 bases between. This CDR3 has 12 residues. Germline lookup yields CDR1 SQVTM and CDR2 ANQGSEA. Methods used by the authors: Amplification of reference gene primers provided the estimated nucleated cell counts. The assay was immunoSEQ multiplex PCR, and TCRdb's table has in-frame clones only and misses some. Clonal size and the V and J genes are those of that table, whereas D and trimming came from the DNA. The sample carries around 180,000 clones, 60% to 85% recorded once. The chain couples TRBV29-1 to TRBJ1-3; unclear D gene. The receptor was derived from a man in his 60s with active or convalescent COVID-19. Specimen: peripheral blood. DNA of the CDR3: TGCAGCGCCGATGGTCAGGGAAACACCATATATTTT. It specifies CSADGQGNTIYF.